This TCR beta chain was sequenced in a study of circulating CD8 cells and anti-PD-1 response in melanoma. Study as a whole: Every 2 weeks, patients got 3 mg/kg nivolumab intravenously. Study-wide results and limits: Generally, no replicate experiments were performed. Diversity ranked highest in DNEG and lowest in TIGIT subsets.

Sorting of live CD3+CD8+TCRalphabeta+ cells by PD-1 and/or TIGIT gave four subsets. This clonotype is termed medium-sized. No antigen is known for it. Each library started from approximately 14 ng of total RNA using the QIAseq Immune Repertoire TCR panel. TCRdb redid the calling of the reads with MiXCR, one entry per CDR3 protein. This repertoire shows around 260 distinct CDR3 sequences, about 13% found once; its top ten account for roughly nine tenths. Trimming took 5 bases from V and 10 from J; bases not matched to a gene: 15. The germline gives CDR1 LGHDT, CDR2 YNNKEL (reference sequence). This CDR3 is built from 17 residues.

The J gene is TRBJ1-6, the V gene TRBV3-1; TRBD1 matches at 9 bases. This TCR came from a human donor with melanoma. The sample consisted of CD8+ T cells from PBMCs, taken at baseline or after one month of anti-PD-1 therapy (not recorded which). The CDR3 loop reads CASSRGEDRGTGSPLHF. For the CDR3, the DNA is TGTGCCAGCAGCAGGGGGGAGGACAGGGGAACCGGATCACCCCTCCACTTT.